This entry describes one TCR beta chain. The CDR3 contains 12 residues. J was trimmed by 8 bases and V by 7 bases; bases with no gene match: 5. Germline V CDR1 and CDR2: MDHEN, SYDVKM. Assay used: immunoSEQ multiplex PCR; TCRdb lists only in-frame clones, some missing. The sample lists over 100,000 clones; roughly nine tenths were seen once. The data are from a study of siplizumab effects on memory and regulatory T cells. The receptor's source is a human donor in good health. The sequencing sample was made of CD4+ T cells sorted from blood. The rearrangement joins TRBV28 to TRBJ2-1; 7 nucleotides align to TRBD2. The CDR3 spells CASIRGRDEQFF. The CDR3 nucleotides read TGTGCCAGCATCAGAGGGAGGGATGAGCAGTTCTTC.